This T cell receptor beta chain emerged from a study of Ad26.COV2.S vaccination and SARS-CoV-2 variants. Study background: The trial was COV1001 and the donor's arm was Ad26.COV2.S. General observations from the study: Possible underestimation of total T cell responses by the TCR breadth and depth analyses was noted.

This clone was recorded at least ten times. Its antigen is undetermined. The treatment here: roughly 19 received Ad26.COV2.S at low or high dose, single or two shots; 5 received placebo; per-sample allocation not given. Collection of the samples took place on day 63 after the first injection of vaccine or placebo. The sample came from a Boston adult aged 18-55 years. It was Wuhan-strain SARS-CoV-2 spike that the Ad26 vaccine vector expressed. Clones were sequenced by immunoSEQ multiplex PCR, and TCRdb holds only the in-frame ones, with some missing. The profile shows about 320,000 clones, around 85% of them singletons. This clonotype originated in a person aged 18-65 years who received the Ad26.COV2.S COVID-19 vaccine or a placebo. The sequencing used peripheral blood, collected in a trial of Ad26.COV2.S vaccine versus placebo.

The CDR3 region is CATSTWTGPDTQYF. Written as DNA, the CDR3 is TGTGCCACCAGCACTTGGACAGGGCCAGATACGCAGTATTTT. V gene TRBV15 combines with J gene TRBJ2-3; 8 bases align to TRBD1. With V trimmed by 4 bases and J by 4 bases, 4 bases remained unmatched. There are 14 residues in the CDR3. CDR1 and CDR2 from the germline V gene are LNHNV and YYDKDF (reference sequence).